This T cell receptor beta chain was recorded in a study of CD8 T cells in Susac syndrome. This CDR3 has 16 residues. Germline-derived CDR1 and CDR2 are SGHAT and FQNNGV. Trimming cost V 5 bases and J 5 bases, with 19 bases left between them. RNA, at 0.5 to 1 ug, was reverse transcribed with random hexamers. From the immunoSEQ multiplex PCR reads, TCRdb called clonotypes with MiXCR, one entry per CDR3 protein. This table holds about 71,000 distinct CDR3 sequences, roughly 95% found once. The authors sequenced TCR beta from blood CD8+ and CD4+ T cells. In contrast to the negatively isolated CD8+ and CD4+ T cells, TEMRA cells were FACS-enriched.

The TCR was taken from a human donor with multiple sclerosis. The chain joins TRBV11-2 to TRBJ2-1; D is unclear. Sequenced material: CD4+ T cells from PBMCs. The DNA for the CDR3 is TGTGCCAGCAGCATCAGGCCAGCCCGGAGAAACAATGAGCAGTTCTTC. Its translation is CASSIRPARRNNEQFF.